This is a list of T cell receptor beta chains from one sample in a study of chemoradiotherapy in HPV16-positive cancers. Profiling relied on immunoSEQ multiplex PCR, and the TCRdb table lists in-frame clones only, not all of them. The repertoire holds over 35,000 clones, around 80% seen once, with around 5.2% in the top ten. The sample here was blood, taken from a patient who underwent chemoradiotherapy. Receptors originate from a human donor with HPV-associated anogenital cancer. Each CDR3 is given without its conserved first and last residue. The D gene is left open where the match is weak.

NA	TRBV6-5	TRBJ2-5	ASSYGQGMETQY
NA	TRBV29-1	TRBJ1-2	SVERTGPYGYT
NA	TRBV7-3	TRBJ2-2	ASSLSRDTGELF
NA	TRBV2	TRBJ2-5	ASSSEQGQETQY
NA	TRBV9	TRBJ1-2	ASSPPWGRDYGYT
TRBD2	TRBV18	TRBJ2-3	ASSPVGGDTDTQY
TRBD1	TRBV27	TRBJ2-1	ASSLSRDRGSNEQF
NA	TRBV30	TRBJ2-5	AWSVGIEETQY
TRBD2	TRBV2	TRBJ2-3	ASSAGLAKTDTQY
TRBD1	TRBV6-1	TRBJ1-5	ASRSGQFNQPQH
NA	TRBV4-3	TRBJ2-2	ASSQVGDGELF
TRBD1	TRBV7-8	TRBJ2-7	ASSLDGTGLEYEQY
NA	TRBV7-9	TRBJ2-3	ASSPYAPLAAKDTQY
NA	TRBV29-1	TRBJ1-1	SGSGMNTEAF
TRBD1	TRBV5-4	TRBJ2-3	ASSFPDRGPTDTQY
TRBD1	TRBV18	TRBJ1-3	ASSPTGMTGNTIY
NA	TRBV5-1	TRBJ2-5	ASSFGGLQETQY
NA	TRBV13	TRBJ2-1	ASSRAHEQF